This TCR beta chain was obtained from a study of technical replicates of blood from several donors. Using immunoSEQ multiplex PCR, the repertoire was profiled, and TCRdb retains in-frame clones only, with some absent. The sample lists 55,000 to 75,000 clones; about 94% were seen once. The trim removed 5 bases at V and 6 bases at J, leaving 14 bases unmatched. Per the germline V gene, CDR1 is SGHVS and CDR2 is FQNEAQ. The CDR3 runs 16 residues. The TCR sequence derives from a human donor in good health. The V gene is TRBV7-8, the J gene TRBJ2-7, with 9 bases matching TRBD1. The sequenced sample consisted of T cells isolated from PBMCs. Here the CDR3 reads CASSEMGGQGNREQYF. The CDR3 nucleotides read TGTGCCAGCAGCGAAATGGGGGGACAGGGAAATCGCGAGCAGTACTTC.